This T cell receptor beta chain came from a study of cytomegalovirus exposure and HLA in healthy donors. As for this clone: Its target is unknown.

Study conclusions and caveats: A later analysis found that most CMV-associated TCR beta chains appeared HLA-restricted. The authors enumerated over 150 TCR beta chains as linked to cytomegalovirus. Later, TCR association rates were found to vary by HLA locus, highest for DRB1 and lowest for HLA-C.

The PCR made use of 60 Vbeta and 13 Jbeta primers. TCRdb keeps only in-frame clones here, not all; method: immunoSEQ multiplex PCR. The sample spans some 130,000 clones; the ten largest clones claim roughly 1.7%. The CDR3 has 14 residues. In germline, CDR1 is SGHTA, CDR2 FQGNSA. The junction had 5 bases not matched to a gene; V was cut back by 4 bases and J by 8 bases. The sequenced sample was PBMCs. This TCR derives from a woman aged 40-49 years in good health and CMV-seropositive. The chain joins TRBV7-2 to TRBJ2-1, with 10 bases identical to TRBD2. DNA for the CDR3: TGTGCCAGCAGCTCTAGCGGGAGTCTACATGAGCAGTTCTTC. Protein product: CASSSSGSLHEQFF.